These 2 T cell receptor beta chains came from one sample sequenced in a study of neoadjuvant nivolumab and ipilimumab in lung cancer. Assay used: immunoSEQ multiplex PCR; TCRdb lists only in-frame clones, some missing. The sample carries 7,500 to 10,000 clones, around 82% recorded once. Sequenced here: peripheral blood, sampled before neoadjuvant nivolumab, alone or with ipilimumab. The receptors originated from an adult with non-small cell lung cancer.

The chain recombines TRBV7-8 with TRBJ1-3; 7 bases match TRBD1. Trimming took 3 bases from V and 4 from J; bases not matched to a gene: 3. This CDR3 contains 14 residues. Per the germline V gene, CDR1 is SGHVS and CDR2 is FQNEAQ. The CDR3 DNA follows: TGTGCCAGCAGCTTTACAGGGGCCGGAAACACCATATATTTT. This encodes CASSFTGAGNTIYF.

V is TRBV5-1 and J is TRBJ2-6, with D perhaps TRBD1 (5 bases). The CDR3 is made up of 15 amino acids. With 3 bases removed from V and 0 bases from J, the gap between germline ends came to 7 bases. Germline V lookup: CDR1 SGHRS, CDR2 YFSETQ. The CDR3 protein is CASSSDSSGANVLTF. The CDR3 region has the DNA TGCGCCAGCAGCTCCGACAGCTCTGGGGCCAACGTCCTGACTTTC. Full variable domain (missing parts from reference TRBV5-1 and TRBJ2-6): KAGVTQTPRYLIKTRGQQVTLSCSPISGHRSVSWYQQTPGQGLQFLFEYFSETQRNKGNFPGRFSGRQFSNSRSEMNVSTLELGDSALYLCASSSDSSGANVLTFGAGSRLTVL.